Below are 21 T cell receptor beta chains sequenced from a single sample in a study of blood T cell repertoires in COVID-19. TCRdb keeps only in-frame clones here, not all; method: immunoSEQ multiplex PCR. In the table there are roughly 100,000 clones, 70% to 90% of which are singletons. Sequenced material: peripheral blood. The source of these receptors is a man aged 50 to 60 with active COVID-19.

The chain carries TRBV19 and TRBJ2-1, with 11 nucleotides matching TRBD2. Unmatched junction bases numbered 6, after V lost 1 base and J lost 4 bases. The germline gives CDR1 LNHDA, CDR2 SQIVND (reference sequence). CDR3 length: 17 residues. For the CDR3, the DNA is TGTGCCAGTAGTATAGCCCCCCTAGCGGGGGGTTACAATGAGCAGTTCTTC. Translated, it gives CASSIAPLAGGYNEQFF.

The chain links TRBV7-2 to TRBJ2-3, with TRBD2 matching over 7 bases. The CDR3 totals 15 residues. The V and J ends lost 4 bases and 1 base, in that order; junction bases with no gene match: 5. Germline CDR1 reads SGHTA; CDR2 reads FQGNSA. The CDR3 reads CASSSRTSGTDTQYF. In nucleotides, the CDR3 is TGTGCCAGCAGCTCCCGAACTAGCGGCACAGATACGCAGTATTTT.

The chain couples TRBV7-2 to TRBJ1-6, with TRBD1 matching 7 bases. CDR1 and CDR2 from the germline V gene are SGHTA and FQGNSA. The CDR3 contains 22 residues. V shed 0 bases, J shed 0 bases, and the junction held 17 bases outside the gene matches. In DNA form, the CDR3 reads TGTGCCAGCAGCTTAGCACCTGGCCCGGACAGGCGAGGGGGCTCCTATAATTCACCCCTCCACTTT. Its protein is CASSLAPGPDRRGGSYNSPLHF.

The CDR3 reads CATSAHQGANTEAFF. In DNA form, the CDR3 reads TGTGCCACCAGCGCACACCAGGGGGCGAACACTGAAGCTTTCTTT. The chain joins TRBV15 to TRBJ1-1; 8 bases align to TRBD1. CDR1 is LNHNV, CDR2 YYDKDF, per germline (reference sequence). The CDR3 loop spans 15 amino acids. J gave up 1 base and V 5 bases, and 6 bases lay outside the gene matches.

The chain combines TRBV5-1 with TRBJ2-1, with D possibly being TRBD2 (6 bases). Germline V gene sequence: CDR1 SGHRS, CDR2 YFSETQ. This CDR3 has 15 residues. With 4 bases removed from V and 0 bases from J, the gap between germline ends came to 11 bases. CDR3 sequence reads: CASSRDSYSYNEQFF. Written as DNA, the CDR3 is TGCGCCAGCAGCCGGGACTCCTACTCCTACAATGAGCAGTTCTTC.

This sequence joins TRBV19 and TRBJ2-3; unclear D gene. The germline CDR1 and CDR2 sequences are LNHDA and SQIVND (reference sequence). The CDR3 consists of 12 residues. Between the trimmed V and J ends, which lost 6 bases and 8 bases, there was a span of 12 bases. CDR3 nucleotides: TGTGCCAGTAGCCCGCCCCTAGGTACGCAGTATTTT. This gives the protein CASSPPLGTQYF.

The chain uses TRBV6-5 and TRBJ1-2; 8 nucleotides align to TRBD1. V lost 6 bases, J lost 5 bases, and 8 bases stayed unmatched. The CDR3 totals 14 residues. Germline V gene data show CDR1 as MNHEY and CDR2 as SVGAGI. CDR3 in DNA: TGTGCCAGCAGACCCGACAGGGGCCTATATGGCTACACCTTC. This sequence encodes CASRPDRGLYGYTF.

The gene calls are TRBV7-3 and TRBJ2-1; D may be TRBD2 (6 bases). From germline, CDR1 is SGHTA and CDR2 FQGTGA. This CDR3 region has 14 residues. Deletions cut 5 bases from V and 8 bases from J, with 16 bases between. CDR3 amino acids: CASSPGGASDEQFF. The CDR3 DNA is TGTGCCAGCAGCCCAGGAGGGGCTAGCGATGAGCAGTTCTTC.

This chain connects TRBV25-1 to TRBJ1-5; 7 bases line up with TRBD1. Germline assignment: CDR1 MGHDK and CDR2 SYGVNS. V gave up 6 bases and J gave up 3 bases; unmatched junction bases: 5. The CDR3 extends over 14 amino acids. The CDR3 DNA reads as TGTGCCAGCAGGCAACAGGGGCTCAATCAGCCCCAGCATTTT. Translating gives CASRQQGLNQPQHF.

This clone was found a few times. V and J are TRBV5-8 and TRBJ1-1; possible D gene TRBD1, 5 bases. This CDR3 spans 14 amino acids. Germline CDR1 SGHTS, CDR2 YDEGEE. Trimming cost V 3 bases and J 10 bases, with 19 bases left between them. CDR3 loop: CASSSWGGAEGAFF. The DNA of the CDR3 is TGTGCCAGCAGCTCCTGGGGGGGAGCCGAGGGAGCTTTCTTT.

This chain connects TRBV4-3 to TRBJ2-3, with 12 bases aligning to TRBD2. V was pared by 4 bases and J by 6 bases, with 8 bases of the junction left unmatched. CDR1 and CDR2 from the germline V gene are LGHNA and YSLEER. The CDR3 runs 16 residues. CDR3 coding DNA: TGCGCCAGCAGCCGAAAGACTAGCGGGGGAGGGGATACGCAGTATTTT. Amino acids: CASSRKTSGGGDTQYF.

The chain uses TRBV7-8 and TRBJ2-7; D not resolved. This CDR3 has 13 amino acids. Germline V gene sequence: CDR1 SGHVS, CDR2 FQNEAQ. V shed 1 base and J shed 4 bases, with 8 bases lying between them. The CDR3 DNA follows: TGTGCCAGCAGCTTAGGACATTCATACGAGCAGTACTTC. Its protein is CASSLGHSYEQYF. Together with reference TRBV7-8 and TRBJ2-7, the CDR3 gives the full variable domain: GAGVSQSPRYKVAKRGQDVALRCDPISGHVSLFWYQQALGQGPEFLTYFQNEAQLDKSGLPSDRFFAERPEGSVSTLKIQRTQQEDSAVYLCASSLGHSYEQYFGPGTRLTVT.

This chain connects TRBV6-5 to TRBJ1-5; D is perhaps TRBD1 (6 bases). The ends were cut back, 8 bases at V and 4 bases at J, with 18 bases in the middle. CDR1 and CDR2 (germline): MNHEY, SVGAGI. CDR3 length equals 15 residues. CDR3 residues: CASRRGGDINQPQHF. The CDR3 DNA follows: TGTGCCAGCCGTCGAGGGGGGGACATTAATCAGCCCCAGCATTTT.

This clone was seen a single time. The chain couples TRBV5-1 to TRBJ2-3, with 7 bases identical to TRBD1. The V segment lost 7 bases and the J segment 5 bases; nucleotides outside the gene matches: 10. CDR3 length: 14 residues. CDR1 is SGHRS and CDR2 is YFSETQ in the germline V gene. The CDR3 DNA is TGCGCCAGCGCCCAACAAGGGGGCGTAGATACGCAGTATTTT. Its protein is CASAQQGGVDTQYF.

V and J are TRBV7-8 and TRBJ2-7; D may be TRBD1 (6 bases). V dropped 2 bases and J dropped 0 bases, with 11 bases sitting between them. CDR1 SGHVS and CDR2 FQNEAQ come from the germline V gene. There are 15 residues in the CDR3. The CDR3, as DNA: TGTGCCAGCAGCTTAAGACAGGTAACCTCCTACGAGCAGTACTTC. Translated: CASSLRQVTSYEQYF.

The gene calls are TRBV3-1 (or the pseudogene TRBV3-2) and TRBJ1-1, with a weak D call TRBD1 (6 bases). Germline V CDR1 and CDR2: LGHDT, YNNKEL (reference sequence). V was clipped by 5 bases and J by 1 base, with 17 bases between them. This CDR3 is built from 16 residues. The CDR3 reads CASSVGGPWGNTEAFF. The CDR3 DNA is TGTGCCAGCAGCGTGGGGGGGCCCTGGGGGAACACTGAAGCTTTCTTT.

Concerning this clone: This sample includes further DNA sequences coding for the same CDR3. This chain uses TRBV2 with TRBJ1-4; 8 bases line up with TRBD1. J lost 7 bases, V lost 6 bases, and 7 bases had no gene match. The CDR3 loop spans 14 amino acids. Germline CDR1 reads SNHLY; CDR2 reads FYNNEI. CDR3 nucleotide sequence: TGTGCCAGCAGGGACAGGGTCGGAAGTGAAAAACTGTTTTTT. This gives the protein CASRDRVGSEKLFF. Together with reference TRBV2 and TRBJ1-4, the CDR3 gives the full variable domain: EPEVTQTPSHQVTQMGQEVILRCVPISNHLYFYWYRQILGQKVEFLVSFYNNEISEKSEIFDDQFSVERPDGSNFTLKIRSTKLEDSAMYFCASRDRVGSEKLFFGSGTQLSVL.

This clone has a single count. The chain combines TRBV7-2 with TRBJ1-4; 7 nucleotides match TRBD1. Germline V lookup: CDR1 SGHTA, CDR2 FQGNSA. V shed 5 bases and J 4 bases; nucleotides not matched to a gene: 7. The CDR3 runs to 15 residues. The CDR3 protein is CASSLTGQSNEKLFF. The CDR3 DNA reads TGTGCCAGCAGCCTAACGGGACAGAGTAATGAAAAACTGTTTTTT.

The rearrangement joins TRBV21-1 to TRBJ2-5; the table's D call of TRBD1 was not tested on the DNA. TRBV21-1 is a pseudogene segment. CDR3 size: 16 residues. The CDR3 here is CASTREGAAPRETQYF. The CDR3 nucleotides are TGTGCCAGCACCCGCGAGGGGGCCGCGCCGAGGGAGACCCAGTACTTC.

J is TRBJ2-7 and V is TRBV15, with 7 bases that match TRBD1. In germline, CDR1 is LNHNV, CDR2 YYDKDF (reference sequence). This CDR3 region has 14 residues. The trim removed 3 bases at V and 8 bases at J, leaving 10 bases unmatched. DNA for the CDR3: TGTGCCACCAGCAGGACAGGGTTGGGTCAACAGCAGTACTTC. Protein sequence: CATSRTGLGQQQYF.

This chain uses TRBV4-2 with TRBJ1-2; 7 bases are shared with TRBD1. The CDR3 is 15 residues long. V lost 3 bases, J lost 6 bases, and 10 bases stayed unmatched. Germline V lookup: CDR1 LGHNA, CDR2 YNFKEQ. CDR3 coding DNA: TGTGCCAGCAGCCAGGAGGACAGAGGGGGCGATGGCTACACCTTC. Amino acids: CASSQEDRGGDGYTF.